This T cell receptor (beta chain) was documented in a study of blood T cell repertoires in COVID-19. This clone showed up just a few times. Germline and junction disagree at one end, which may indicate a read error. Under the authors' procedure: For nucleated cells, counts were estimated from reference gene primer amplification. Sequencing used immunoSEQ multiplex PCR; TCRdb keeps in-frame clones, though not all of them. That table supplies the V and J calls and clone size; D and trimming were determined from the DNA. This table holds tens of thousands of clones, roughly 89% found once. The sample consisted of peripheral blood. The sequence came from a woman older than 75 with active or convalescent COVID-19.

The CDR3 DNA reads as TGCAGTGCTAGTGAGGGCGGGAGGGCTCCCTTC. Its protein product is CSASEGGRAPF. V and J are TRBV20-1 and TRBJ2-7; 9 bases align to TRBD2. The germline V gene encodes CDR1 DFQATT and CDR2 SNEGSKA (reference sequence). The CDR3 spans 11 residues.